These 30 T cell receptor beta chains originate from one sample sequenced in a study of CD8 T cells in Susac syndrome. The RNA, about 0.5 to 1 ug, was put through reverse transcription using random hexamers. TCRdb re-called the immunoSEQ multiplex PCR reads through MiXCR, storing one row per CDR3 protein. The sample shows roughly 150,000 distinct CDR3 sequences, roughly 95% of them seen only once. The sequencing input was CD8+ T cells from PBMCs. Receptors were obtained from a human donor with multiple sclerosis.

The V and J genes are TRBV15 and TRBJ2-1; TRBD2 agrees at 7 bases. The CDR3 spans 14 residues. Germline V lookup: CDR1 LNHNV, CDR2 YYDKDF (reference sequence). Trimming at V came to 8 bases and at J to 1 base, leaving 5 bases not matched to a gene. The CDR3 sequence is CATSRGKSYNEQFF. The CDR3 coding sequence is TGTGCCACCTCGCGGGGGAAGTCCTACAATGAGCAGTTCTTC.

The chain employs TRBV20-1 and TRBJ1-4; 10 bases align to TRBD1. The CDR3 consists of 15 residues. The junction had 7 bases not matched to a gene; V was cut back by 1 base and J by 8 bases. CDR1 DFQATT and CDR2 SNEGSKA come from the germline V gene (reference sequence). The CDR3 nucleotides read TGCAGTGCTAGAGTGCAGGGACAGGGGAAGGAAAAACTGTTTTTT. Amino acid sequence: CSARVQGQGKEKLFF.

The J gene is TRBJ2-1, the V gene TRBV9; 11 nucleotides line up with TRBD2. Germline V gives CDR1 SGDLS, CDR2 YYNGEE. The V and J ends lost 0 bases and 0 bases, in that order; junction bases with no gene match: 2. The CDR3 loop spans 17 amino acids. The chain's CDR3 is CASSVDSGGASYNEQFF. The DNA for the CDR3 is TGTGCCAGCAGCGTAGATAGCGGGGGGGCCTCCTACAATGAGCAGTTCTTC.

This rearrangement joins TRBV11-2 to TRBJ1-6; no definite D call. Germline CDR1 is SGHAT and CDR2 is FQNNGV. This CDR3 contains 14 residues. Deletions cut 4 bases from V and 5 bases from J, with 9 bases between. The CDR3 here is CASSSGGNNSPLHF. DNA for the CDR3: TGTGCCAGCAGCTCGGGAGGGAATAATTCACCCCTCCACTTT.

The CDR3 spells CAISESEGVSDTQYF. DNA of the CDR3: TGTGCCATCAGTGAGTCGGAAGGGGTGTCAGATACGCAGTATTTT. The gene calls are TRBV10-3 and TRBJ2-3, with a weak D call TRBD1 (5 bases). Germline assignment: CDR1 ENHRY and CDR2 SYGVKD. This CDR3 has 15 residues. V was pared by 0 bases and J by 4 bases, with 11 bases between.

The chain links TRBV15 to TRBJ1-1; no definite D call. The CDR3 totals 14 residues. Germline assignment: CDR1 LNHNV and CDR2 YYDKDF (reference sequence). Trimming stripped 3 bases from V and 3 bases from J, with 11 bases between. The CDR3 is CATSRRRSYTEAFF. The CDR3 DNA follows: TGTGCCACCAGCAGGAGGAGGTCATACACTGAAGCTTTCTTT. Together with reference TRBV15 and TRBJ1-1, the CDR3 gives the full variable domain: DAMVIQNPRYQVTQFGKPVTLSCSQTLNHNVMYWYQQKSSQAPKLLFHYYDKDFNNEADTPDNFQSRRPNTSFCFLDIRSPGLGDTAMYLCATSRRRSYTEAFFGQGTRLTVV.

The chain uses TRBV27 and TRBJ2-3; TRBD2 agrees at 8 bases. CDR1 is MNHEY and CDR2 is SMNVEV in the germline V gene (reference sequence). The CDR3 spans 14 residues. The V segment lost 1 base and the J segment 6 bases; nucleotides outside the gene matches: 3. This CDR3 is CASSLYERGDTQYF. CDR3 nucleotide sequence: TGTGCCAGCAGTTTATATGAGCGGGGGGATACGCAGTATTTT.

The gene calls are TRBV7-3 and TRBJ2-3, with 9 bases that match TRBD2. The J segment lost 2 bases and the V segment lost 3 bases, leaving 3 bases of the junction unmatched. CDR1 is SGHTA and CDR2 is FQGTGA in the germline V gene. The CDR3 runs 15 residues. The CDR3 DNA sequence: TGTGCCAGCAGCTTCGGGACTAGCCTCACAGATACGCAGTATTTT. This sequence encodes CASSFGTSLTDTQYF.

This clonotype came up once. The J gene is TRBJ2-7, the V gene TRBV3-1; 11 bases are a match to TRBD1. After removal of 4 bases from V and 6 bases from J, the junction contained 8 bases not matched to a gene. This CDR3 contains 15 residues. Germline values: CDR1 LGHDT, CDR2 YNNKEL (reference sequence). The CDR3 DNA sequence: TGTGCCAGCAGCCGGACAGGGGGCGAGGGTCGCGAGCAGTACTTC. Protein sequence: CASSRTGGEGREQYF.

This chain connects TRBV30 to TRBJ1-1; the D is unclear. Trimming left V 2 bases short and J 5 bases short, with 3 bases between. CDR3 length equals 10 residues. CDR1 and CDR2 from the germline V gene are GTSNPN and SVGIG (reference sequence). The CDR3 region is CAWSMTEAFF. The CDR3, as DNA: TGTGCCTGGAGTATGACTGAAGCTTTCTTT.

The chain carries TRBV20-1 and TRBJ2-4; 8 positions agree with TRBD2. CDR1 DFQATT and CDR2 SNEGSKA come from the germline V gene (reference sequence). Germline trimming cut 3 bases from V and 12 bases from J; bases unmatched to any gene: 4. The CDR3 consists of 11 residues. This chain's CDR3 is CSASGGGSQYF. Written as DNA, the CDR3 is TGCAGTGCTAGTGGCGGGGGGTCTCAGTACTTC.

This chain joins TRBV4-2 and TRBJ1-1; 7 bases are a match to TRBD1. Germline assignment: CDR1 LGHNA and CDR2 YNFKEQ. Trimming at V came to 4 bases and at J to 4 bases, leaving 12 bases not matched to a gene. This CDR3 region has 16 residues. CDR3 DNA sequence: TGTGCCAGCAGCCCCTGGGAAGGGGGCGAAACCACTGAAGCTTTCTTT. Amino acid sequence: CASSPWEGGETTEAFF.

This chain links TRBV20-1 with TRBJ1-2, with unresolved D. Trimming stripped 6 bases from V and 6 bases from J, with 17 bases between. The CDR3 sequence is 13 residues long. Germline lookup yields CDR1 DFQATT and CDR2 SNEGSKA (reference sequence). Here the CDR3 reads CSALGIGQDGYTF. CDR3 coding DNA: TGCAGTGCCCTGGGTATTGGGCAGGATGGCTACACCTTC.

The rearrangement links TRBV6-5 to TRBJ2-2; D is undetermined. The CDR3 spans 14 residues. Looked up from germline, CDR1 is MNHEY and CDR2 is SVGAGI. Trimming removed 8 bases at V and 3 bases at J, with 13 bases between. CDR3 region: CASGWRTDTGELFF. CDR3 bases: TGTGCCAGCGGCTGGCGGACCGACACCGGGGAGCTGTTTTTT.

In regard to this clonotype: At one of its ends the junction is not consistent with the germline gene, which may arise from a read error. The rearrangement joins TRBV5-1 to TRBJ1-1; no clear D gene. The CDR3 totals 13 residues. Looked up from germline, CDR1 is SGHRS and CDR2 is YFSETQ. For the CDR3, the DNA is TGTGCTAGCAGCTTAGGAGCGAACACTGAAGCTTTCTTT. Its protein is CASSLGANTEAFF.

The chain joins TRBV20-1 to TRBJ1-2; unclear D gene. Per germline, CDR1 DFQATT and CDR2 SNEGSKA (reference sequence). Trimming cost V 1 base and J 2 bases, with 20 bases left between them. The CDR3 sequence is 17 residues long. CDR3 sequence: CSARGPSTEGRNYGYTF. The CDR3 DNA reads TGCAGTGCTAGAGGCCCCTCCACAGAAGGGCGCAACTATGGCTACACCTTC.

The rearrangement uses TRBV7-9 and TRBJ1-2, with TRBD1 matching over 8 bases. The CDR3 length is 14 residues. V lost 2 bases and J lost 5; bases outside the gene matches: 4. Germline CDR1 reads SEHNR; CDR2 reads FQNEAQ (reference sequence). The CDR3 is CASSLQGAYYGYTF. CDR3 coding DNA: TGTGCCAGCAGCTTACAGGGGGCTTATTATGGCTACACCTTC.

The chain combines TRBV12-5 with TRBJ2-7; D is possibly TRBD1 or TRBD2 (6 bases each). The CDR3 runs to 14 residues. Germline assignment: CDR1 LGHNT and CDR2 FRNRAP. Between the trimmed V and J ends, which lost 3 bases and 2 bases, there was a span of 11 bases. CDR3 in amino acids: CASGFWGAAYEQYF. The DNA of the CDR3 is TGTGCTAGTGGTTTTTGGGGGGCGGCCTACGAGCAGTACTTC.

The chain is built from TRBV6-1 and TRBJ2-5; the D gene is possibly TRBD2 (6 bases). Trimming cost V 1 base and J 3 bases, with 9 bases left between them. Germline values: CDR1 MNHNS, CDR2 SASEGT. The CDR3 runs to 14 residues. The CDR3 DNA sequence: TGTGCCAGCAGTGAAGAGGCGGGAAAAGAGACCCAGTACTTC. Its translation: CASSEEAGKETQYF.

For the CDR3, the DNA is TGTGCCTGGAGTGTACAGGGGTGGGACACTGAAGCTTTCTTT. As protein: CAWSVQGWDTEAFF. The genes are TRBV30 and TRBJ1-1, with 7 bases aligning to TRBD1. The CDR3 runs to 14 residues. Germline values: CDR1 GTSNPN, CDR2 SVGIG (reference sequence). V trimming: 0 bases; J trimming: 3 bases; junction bases outside the gene matches: 4. Supplemented by reference TRBV30 and TRBJ1-1, the full variable domain reads SQTIHQWPATLVQPVGSPLSLECTVEGTSNPNLYWYRQAAGRGLQLLFYSVGIGQISSEVPQNLSASRPQDRQFILSSKKLLLSDSGFYLCAWSVQGWDTEAFFGQGTRLTVV.

The rearrangement uses TRBV27 and TRBJ1-1; D perhaps matches TRBD1 (5 bases). The germline V and J ends were trimmed by 4 bases and 6 bases, with 15 bases remaining between them. Germline V lookup: CDR1 MNHEY, CDR2 SMNVEV (reference sequence). The CDR3 is made up of 14 amino acids. The chain's CDR3 is CASSYRGINSEAFF. In DNA, the CDR3 is TGTGCCAGCAGTTACCGGGGGATCAATTCTGAAGCTTTCTTT.

The CDR3 region has the DNA TGTGCCAGCAGCGAAGGACTAGCGGGAACCCACAATGAGCAGTTCTTC. This codes for CASSEGLAGTHNEQFF. The chain combines TRBV13 with TRBJ2-1, with 12 bases identical to TRBD2. The CDR3 spans 16 residues. The germline gives CDR1 PRHDT, CDR2 FYEKMQ (reference sequence). Unmatched junction bases numbered 7, after V lost 5 bases and J lost 5 bases.

The genes are TRBV30 and TRBJ1-6, with D possibly TRBD1 on 6 matching bases. The CDR3 totals 13 residues. Germline CDR1 is GTSNPN and CDR2 is SVGIG (reference sequence). With 3 bases removed from V and 5 bases from J, the gap between germline ends came to 8 bases. CDR3 bases: TGTGCCTGGAGCGAGGGGGATAATTCACCCCTCCACTTT. Protein: CAWSEGDNSPLHF.

The chain uses TRBV12-3 or TRBV12-4 and TRBJ1-1; the D is unclear. CDR3 length: 14 amino acids. Trimming pared 7 bases from V and 5 bases from J, leaving 17 bases between. CDR3 amino acids: CASNLGHPGTEAFF. The CDR3 region has the DNA TGTGCCAGCAATCTAGGCCATCCGGGGACTGAAGCTTTCTTT.

The chain employs TRBV6-5 and TRBJ1-4; D possibly corresponds to TRBD1 (6 bases). Trimming cost V 0 bases and J 6 bases, with 11 bases left between them. The CDR3 extends over 15 amino acids. In germline, CDR1 is MNHEY, CDR2 SVGAGI. The CDR3 DNA reads TGTGCCAGCAGTTACTCTGGACAGTTGGATGAAAAACTGTTTTTT. Its translation is CASSYSGQLDEKLFF.

The chain is built from TRBV20-1 and TRBJ1-5, with a possible D match to TRBD1 (5 bases). Trimming left V 6 bases short and J 0 bases short, with 12 bases between. There are 14 residues in the CDR3. Germline CDR1 and CDR2: DFQATT and SNEGSKA (reference sequence). CDR3: CSAIGTVSNQPQHF. For the CDR3, the DNA is TGCAGTGCCATCGGGACGGTTAGCAATCAGCCCCAGCATTTT.

The V gene is TRBV10-2, the J gene TRBJ2-5; 9 bases line up with TRBD2. This CDR3 has 15 residues. The germline gives CDR1 WSHSY, CDR2 SAAADI. J lost 2 bases, V lost 3 bases, and 4 bases had no gene match. The CDR3 protein is CASSEPSGEQETQYF. The CDR3 bases are TGCGCCAGCAGTGAACCTAGCGGGGAGCAAGAGACCCAGTACTTC.

V usage is TRBV3-1 and J usage is TRBJ2-1; TRBD2 matches 10 bases. Germline lookup yields CDR1 LGHDT and CDR2 YNNKEL (reference sequence). This CDR3 region has 11 residues. CDR3 coding DNA: TGTGCTAGCGGGGGGAACAATGAGCAGTTCTTC. Translating gives CASGGNNEQFF.

The rearrangement joins TRBV20-1 to TRBJ2-1, with a weak D call TRBD1 (5 bases). Germline lookup yields CDR1 DFQATT and CDR2 SNEGSKA (reference sequence). V shed 5 bases and J shed 1 base, with 12 bases lying between them. The CDR3 is 14 amino acids. In DNA form, the CDR3 reads TGCAGTGCTCTCACAGGAGAGTCCTACAATGAGCAGTTCTTC. It is translated as CSALTGESYNEQFF.

This clonotype has only a few counts. The CDR3 DNA sequence: TGTGCCAGCAGCCAAGAAGAGGGGGCTGGGGCCAACGTCCTGACTTTC. This encodes CASSQEEGAGANVLTF. The V call is TRBV4-2, the J call TRBJ2-6; D may be TRBD1 (6 bases). V lost 0 bases to trimming and J lost 2 bases, with 8 bases between them. This CDR3 region has 16 residues. In germline, CDR1 is LGHNA, CDR2 YNFKEQ.